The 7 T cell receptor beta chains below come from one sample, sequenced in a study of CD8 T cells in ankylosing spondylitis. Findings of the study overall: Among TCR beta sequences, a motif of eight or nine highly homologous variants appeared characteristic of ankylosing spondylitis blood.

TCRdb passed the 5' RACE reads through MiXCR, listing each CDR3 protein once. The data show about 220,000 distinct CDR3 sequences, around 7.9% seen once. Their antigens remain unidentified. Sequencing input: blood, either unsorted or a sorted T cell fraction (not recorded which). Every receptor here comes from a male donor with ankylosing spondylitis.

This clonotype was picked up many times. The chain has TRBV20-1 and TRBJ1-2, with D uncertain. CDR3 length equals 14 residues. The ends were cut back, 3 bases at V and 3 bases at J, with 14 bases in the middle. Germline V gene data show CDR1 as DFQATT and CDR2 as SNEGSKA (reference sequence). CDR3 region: CSASAIPRDYGYTF. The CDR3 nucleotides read TGCAGTGCTAGCGCGATTCCCCGGGACTATGGCTACACCTTC.

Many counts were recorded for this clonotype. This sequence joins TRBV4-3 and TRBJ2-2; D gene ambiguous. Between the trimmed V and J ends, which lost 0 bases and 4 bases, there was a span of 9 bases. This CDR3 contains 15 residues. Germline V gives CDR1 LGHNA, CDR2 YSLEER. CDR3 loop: CASSQDRVGTGELFF. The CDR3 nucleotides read TGCGCCAGCAGCCAAGATCGAGTTGGCACCGGGGAGCTGTTTTTT.

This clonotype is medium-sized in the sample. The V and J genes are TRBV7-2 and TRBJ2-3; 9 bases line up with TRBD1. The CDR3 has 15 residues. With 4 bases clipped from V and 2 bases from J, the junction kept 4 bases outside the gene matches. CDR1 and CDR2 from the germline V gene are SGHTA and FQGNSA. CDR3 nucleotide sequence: TGTGCCAGCAGCTCTGGACAGGGGCACACAGATACGCAGTATTTT. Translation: CASSSGQGHTDTQYF.

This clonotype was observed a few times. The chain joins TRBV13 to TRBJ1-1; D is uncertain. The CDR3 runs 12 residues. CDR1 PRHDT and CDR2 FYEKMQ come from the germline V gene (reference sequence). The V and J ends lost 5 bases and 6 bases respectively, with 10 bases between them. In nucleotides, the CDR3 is TGTGCCAGCAGCCCGGAGAAGGCTGAAGCTTTCTTT. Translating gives CASSPEKAEAFF.

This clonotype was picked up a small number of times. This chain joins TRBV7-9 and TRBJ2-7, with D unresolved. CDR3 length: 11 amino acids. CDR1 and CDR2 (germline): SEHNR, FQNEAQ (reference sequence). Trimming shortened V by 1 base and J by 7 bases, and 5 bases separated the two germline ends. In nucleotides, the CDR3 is TGTGCCAGCAGCTTAGTGAAGGAGCAGTACTTC. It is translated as CASSLVKEQYF.

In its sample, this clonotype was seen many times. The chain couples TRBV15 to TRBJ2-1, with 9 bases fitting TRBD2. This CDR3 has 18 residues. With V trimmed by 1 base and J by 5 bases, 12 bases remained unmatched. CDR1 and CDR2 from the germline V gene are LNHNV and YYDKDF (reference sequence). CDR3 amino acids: CATSRAIGVAGANNEQFF. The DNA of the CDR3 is TGTGCCACCAGCAGAGCAATTGGGGTAGCGGGGGCTAACAATGAGCAGTTCTTC.

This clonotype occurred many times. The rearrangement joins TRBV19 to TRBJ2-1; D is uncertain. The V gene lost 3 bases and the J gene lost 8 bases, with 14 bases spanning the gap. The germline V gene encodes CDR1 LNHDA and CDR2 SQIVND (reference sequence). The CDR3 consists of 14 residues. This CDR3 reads CASSISPESDEQFF. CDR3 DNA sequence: TGTGCCAGTAGTATCTCGCCAGAATCCGATGAGCAGTTCTTC.